This T cell receptor beta chain was obtained from a study of blood T cell repertoires in COVID-19. Overall study context: COVID-19 samples from acute and convalescent phases originated in the United States, Italy and Spain. T cells, B-cell-depleted T cells, or PBMCs provided the cDNA or gDNA that served as material.

Germline-derived CDR1 and CDR2 are KGHSH and LQKENI. V was cut by 3 bases and J by 5 bases, with 16 bases left in between. The length of the CDR3 is 15 residues. Original methodology: The authors estimated nucleated cell counts from reference gene primer amplification. Data came from immunoSEQ multiplex PCR; TCRdb stores just in-frame clones and leaves some out. That table is the source of V, J and clone size, and D and trimming were worked out from the DNA. There are 170,000 or so clones in the sample; about 75% occur only once, and less than 30% lies in the top ten. This rearrangement joins TRBV18 to TRBJ1-2, with TRBD1 as a possible D gene (5 bases). The source of this sequence is a woman in her 70s with acute or convalescent COVID-19. The source material was peripheral blood. The CDR3 protein is CASSPSPPRGYGYTF. As DNA, the CDR3 is TGTGCCAGCTCACCCAGTCCACCAAGGGGATATGGCTACACCTTC.